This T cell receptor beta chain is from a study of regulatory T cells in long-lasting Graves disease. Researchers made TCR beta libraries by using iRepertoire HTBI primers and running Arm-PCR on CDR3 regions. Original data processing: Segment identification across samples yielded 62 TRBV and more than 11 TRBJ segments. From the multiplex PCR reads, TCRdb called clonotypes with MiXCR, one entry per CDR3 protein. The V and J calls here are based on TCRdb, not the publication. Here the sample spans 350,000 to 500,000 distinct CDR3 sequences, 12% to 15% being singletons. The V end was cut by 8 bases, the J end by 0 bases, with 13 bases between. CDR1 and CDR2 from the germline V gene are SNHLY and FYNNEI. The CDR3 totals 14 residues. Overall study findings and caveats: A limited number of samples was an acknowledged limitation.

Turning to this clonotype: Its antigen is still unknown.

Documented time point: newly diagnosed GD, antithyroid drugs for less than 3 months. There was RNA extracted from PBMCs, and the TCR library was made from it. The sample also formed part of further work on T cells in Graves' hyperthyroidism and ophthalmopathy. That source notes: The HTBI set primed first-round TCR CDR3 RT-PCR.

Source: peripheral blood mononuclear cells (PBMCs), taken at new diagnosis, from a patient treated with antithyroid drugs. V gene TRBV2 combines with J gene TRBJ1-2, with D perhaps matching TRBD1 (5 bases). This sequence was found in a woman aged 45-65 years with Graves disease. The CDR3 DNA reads TGTGCCAGCCGCTCGGGGGTCTCTAACTATGGCTACACCTTC. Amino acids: CASRSGVSNYGYTF.